Shown below are 6 T cell receptor beta chains from a single sample sequenced in a study of blood T cells in healthy people across ages (dated by TCRdb to about 2015). The library came from 5' RACE. Sequencing was performed on an Illumina HiSeq 2500. A second about 6 to 11 cycle PCR used a sample-barcoded 5' primer and a J-beta primer mix. Using fastp at Q25 and MiXCR, TCRdb reprocessed the public reads and kept productive beta chains. When rows share a CDR3 protein, they turn into one entry using the most common DNA and genes. The sample table shows approximately 700,000 distinct CDR3 sequences, and roughly 30% are seen once. Of the sample, 15% is held by the ten largest clones. Sequenced material: blood. The source is a woman older than 75 in good health. Donor details come from another sample of the same person, matched by shared clones.

The V call is TRBV19, the J call TRBJ1-5, with D hard to call. The CDR3 contains 14 residues. CDR1 and CDR2 (germline): LNHDA, SQIVND (reference sequence). V was cut by 7 bases and J by 1 base, with 11 bases left in between. Here the CDR3 reads CASTMGSSNQPQHF. DNA of the CDR3: TGTGCCAGTACAATGGGGTCCAGCAATCAGCCCCAGCATTTT.

This clonotype was seen many times. The chain combines TRBV12-3 or TRBV12-4 with TRBJ2-1, with TRBD1 identical over 10 bases. The V segment lost 1 base and the J segment 8 bases; nucleotides outside the gene matches: 2. The CDR3 totals 14 residues. The CDR3 region has the DNA TGTGCCAGCAGTTTAGGGACAGGGGGAGATGAGCAGTTCTTC. This sequence encodes CASSLGTGGDEQFF.

Comments on this clonotype: This could be a read error, since a much larger clone is one nucleotide away. This likely comes from a read error, as the CDR3 has no conserved phenylalanine or tryptophan at its end. The chain joins TRBV7-6 to TRBJ2-3; D possibly uses TRBD1 or TRBD2 (5 bases each). CDR1 and CDR2 from the germline V gene are SGHVS and FNYEAQ. The CDR3 runs 17 residues. Trimming shortened V by 3 bases and J by 5 bases, and 21 bases separated the two germline ends. The CDR3, as DNA: TGTGCCAGCAGCTTCGGGGTCTGGGCAGGGAGAGGAGATACGCAGTATTAT. Its protein product is CASSFGVWAGRGDTQYY.

This clonotype occurred a few times. The chain recombines TRBV5-4 with TRBJ2-3; D ambiguous. The germline CDR1 and CDR2 sequences are SGHNT and YYREEE (reference sequence). Trimming stripped 4 bases from V and 1 base from J, with 13 bases between. This CDR3 spans 15 amino acids. The CDR3 DNA reads as TGTGCCAGCAGCCCCGAGTCAATGGGCACAGATACGCAGTATTTT. As protein: CASSPESMGTDTQYF. The complete variable domain, with remaining parts taken from reference TRBV5-4 and TRBJ2-3, reads ETGVTQSPTHLIKTRGQQVTLRCSSQSGHNTVSWYQQALGQGPQFIFQYYREEENGRGNFPPRFSGLQFPNYSSELNVNALELDDSALYLCASSPESMGTDTQYFGPGTRLTVL.

The rearrangement links TRBV29-1 to TRBJ1-2, with D possibly being TRBD1 (6 bases). There are 15 residues in the CDR3. The V and J ends lost 3 bases and 1 base respectively, with 15 bases between them. Germline lookup yields CDR1 SQVTM and CDR2 ANQGSEA. The CDR3 sequence: CSVDSDRLDNYGYTF. The CDR3, as DNA: TGCAGCGTTGATTCGGACAGACTAGATAACTATGGCTACACCTTC.

The CDR3 nucleotides read TGCGCCAGCAGCGTATCGACAGGGGCCGGTCAAGAGACCCAGTACTTC. It encodes CASSVSTGAGQETQYF. This sequence joins TRBV5-1 and TRBJ2-5, with 8 bases aligning to TRBD1. The CDR3 sequence is 16 residues long. Germline V gene data show CDR1 as SGHRS and CDR2 as YFSETQ. Trimming removed 4 bases from V and 2 bases from J; junction bases left unmatched: 10.